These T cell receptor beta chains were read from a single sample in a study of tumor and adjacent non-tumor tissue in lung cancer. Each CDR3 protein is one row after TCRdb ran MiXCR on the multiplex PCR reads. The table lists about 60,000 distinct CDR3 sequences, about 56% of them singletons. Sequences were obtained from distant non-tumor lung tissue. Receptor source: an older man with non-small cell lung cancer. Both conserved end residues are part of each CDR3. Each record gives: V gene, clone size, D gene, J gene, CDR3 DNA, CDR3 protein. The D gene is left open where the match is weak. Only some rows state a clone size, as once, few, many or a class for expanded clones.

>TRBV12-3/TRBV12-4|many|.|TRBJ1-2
TGTGCCAGCAGTTTAGCGACGGACAGCCCCCGCTACACCTTC
CASSLATDSPRYTF
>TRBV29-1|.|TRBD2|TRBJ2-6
TGCAGCGTTGAGAAGCGGGAGGCTGGGGCCAACGTCCTGACGTTC
CSVEKREAGANVLTF
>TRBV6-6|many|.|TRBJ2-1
TGTGCCAGCACCGTTACAGGTGCCCCCGATGAGCAGTTCTTC
CASTVTGAPDEQFF
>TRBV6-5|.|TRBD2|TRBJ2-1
TGTGCCAGCAGTCACTCCCGGCGGGGGGTCAATGAGCAGTTCTTC
CASSHSRRGVNEQFF
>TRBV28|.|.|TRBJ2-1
TGTGCCGGCCGCCCGGGTGTCTCAAATGAGCAGTTCTTC
CAGRPGVSNEQFF
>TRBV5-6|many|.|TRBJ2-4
TGTGCCAGCAAACCCGGACAGCAAATAGCCAAAAACATTCAGTACTTC
CASKPGQQIAKNIQYF
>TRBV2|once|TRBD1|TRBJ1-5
TGTAGCAGCAGCAAGGGACAGCTCAATCAGCCCCAGCATTTT
CSSSKGQLNQPQHF
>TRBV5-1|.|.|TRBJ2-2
TGCGCCAGCAGCTTGGTACAGGGCAACACCGGGGAGCTGTTTTTT
CASSLVQGNTGELFF
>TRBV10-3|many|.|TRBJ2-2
TGTGCCACCGGTAGAGGCGGGAACACCGGGGAGCTGTTTTTT
CATGRGGNTGELFF
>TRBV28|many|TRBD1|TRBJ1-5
TGTGCCAGCAAGGGCGCAGGGGGCCATCAGCCCCAGCATTTT
CASKGAGGHQPQHF
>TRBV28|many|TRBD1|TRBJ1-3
TGTGCCAGCAGTCCTCTCATGACAGGGTTAAGAAACACCATATATTTT
CASSPLMTGLRNTIYF
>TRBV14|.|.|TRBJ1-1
TGTGCCAGCAGCCAAGATCTTAACACTGAAGTTTTCTTT
CASSQDLNTEVFF
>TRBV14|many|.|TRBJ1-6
TGTGCCAGCAGCCAAGATTCTAGGCCGCCCCTCCACTTT
CASSQDSRPPLHF
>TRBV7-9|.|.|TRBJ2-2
TGTGCCAGCAGCCCCCCCAGGGGTGGGTCCGGGGAGCTGTTTTTT
CASSPPRGGSGELFF
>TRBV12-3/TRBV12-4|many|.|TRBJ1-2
TGTGCCAGCATGAGGAACGGCGGTCCTTGGATGGCCTTC
CASMRNGGPWMAF
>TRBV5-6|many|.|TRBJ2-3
TGTGCCAGCAGCTTCAGGGGGAGCGGGAGCACAGATACGCAGTATTTT
CASSFRGSGSTDTQYF
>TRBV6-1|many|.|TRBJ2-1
TGTGCCAGCAGGGCAAGACAGGGCGGGAGGAATGAGCAGTTCTTC
CASRARQGGRNEQFF
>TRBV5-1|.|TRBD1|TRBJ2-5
TGCGCCAGCAGCTTGGGTCTTCAGGGGGCCTTAGAGACCCAGTACTTC
CASSLGLQGALETQYF
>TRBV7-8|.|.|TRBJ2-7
TGTGCCAGCAGCTTTAAGTTTCGGCCCATGCCCTACGAGCAGTACTTC
CASSFKFRPMPYEQYF
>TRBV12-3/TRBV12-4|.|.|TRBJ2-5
TGTGCCAGCGCCGCCCGGGTGGCAGGGGATCTACGAACCCAGTACTTT
CASAARVAGDLRTQYF
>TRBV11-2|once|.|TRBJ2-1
TGTGCCAGCAGTCCAAGCACCAACTCCTACAGTGAGCAGTTCTTC
CASSPSTNSYSEQFF
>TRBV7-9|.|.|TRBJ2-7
TGTACCAGGAGCTCCGCAATAGCGGCCTCTTACGAGCAGTACTTC
CTRSSAIAASYEQYF
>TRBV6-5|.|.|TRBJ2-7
TGTGCCAGCAATCGTGACCGAGCCTACGAGCAGTACTTC
CASNRDRAYEQYF
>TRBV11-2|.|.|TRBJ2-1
TGTGCCAGCAGCTTTGTGCTAAGAGACAATGAGCAGTTCTTC
CASSFVLRDNEQFF
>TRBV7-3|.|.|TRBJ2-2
TGTGCCAGCAGCCCGACCCTCACCGGGGAGCTGTTTTTT
CASSPTLTGELFF
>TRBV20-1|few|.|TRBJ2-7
TGCAGTGCTAGTAAGTTGGTGGGAGATAAGTCTTACGAGCAGTACTTC
CSASKLVGDKSYEQYF
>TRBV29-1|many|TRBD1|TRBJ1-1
TGCAGCGCCCGCCGGGACAGAAACACTGAAGCTTTCTTT
CSARRDRNTEAFF
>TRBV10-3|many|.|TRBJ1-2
TGTGCCATCAGTCAGACAGGAAAAAACTATGGCTACACCTTC
CAISQTGKNYGYTF
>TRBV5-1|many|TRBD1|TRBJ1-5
TGCGCCAGCAGCTTCGGGACAGGGTCGGACGATCAGCCCCAGCATTTT
CASSFGTGSDDQPQHF
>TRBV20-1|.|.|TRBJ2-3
TGCAGTGCTAGTATGGACACAGATACGCAGTATTTT
CSASMDTDTQYF
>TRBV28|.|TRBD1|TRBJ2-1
TGTGCCAGCAGTTCTCCCGGGACAGGTAGCAATGAGCAGTTCTTC
CASSSPGTGSNEQFF
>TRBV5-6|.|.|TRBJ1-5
TGTGCCAGCAGCTGGGCAGGGGCCGGCAATCAGCCCCAGCATTTT
CASSWAGAGNQPQHF
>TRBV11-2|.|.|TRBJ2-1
TGTGCCTGCAGCCCCTGTAGCGGACTCTACGATGAGCAGTTCTTC
CACSPCSGLYDEQFF
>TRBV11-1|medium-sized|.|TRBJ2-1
TGTGCCAGCAGCTCCGGACAAATCTCCTACAATGAGCAGTTCTTC
CASSSGQISYNEQFF
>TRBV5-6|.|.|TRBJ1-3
TGTGCCAGCAGCCTTGCCAAGGGGCTAGGAAACACCATATATTTT
CASSLAKGLGNTIYF
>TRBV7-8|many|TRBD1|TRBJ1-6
TGTGCCAGCAGCTTCGGGGACAGGGAACGGTCACCCCTCCACTTT
CASSFGDRERSPLHF
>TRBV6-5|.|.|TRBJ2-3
TGTACCAGCAGTTACTGGGTGGAGACAGGTACGCAGTATTTT
CTSSYWVETGTQYF
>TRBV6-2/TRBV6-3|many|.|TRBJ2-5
TGTGCCAGCAGTTACTCGAGCCTAGAGACCCAGTACTTC
CASSYSSLETQYF
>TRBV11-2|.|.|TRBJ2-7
TGTGCCAGCAGCTTAGGAGACGGCATGGCATTCTACAAGCAGTACTTC
CASSLGDGMAFYKQYF
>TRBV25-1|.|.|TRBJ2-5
TGTGCCAGCAGATATGGGGGCGGAGCTCAAGAGACCCAGTACTTC
CASRYGGGAQETQYF
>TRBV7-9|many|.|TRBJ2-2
TGTGCCAGCAGCTGGGGGGCCCTCAACACCGGGGAGCTGTTTTTT
CASSWGALNTGELFF
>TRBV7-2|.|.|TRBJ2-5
TGTGCCAGCAGCTTAGCGCAAATCAGACAAGAGACCCAGTACTTC
CASSLAQIRQETQYF
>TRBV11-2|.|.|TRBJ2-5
TGTGCCAACAGCTTAGGTCCCCTGGGGGGTGCTCAAGAGACCCAGTACTTC
CANSLGPLGGAQETQYF
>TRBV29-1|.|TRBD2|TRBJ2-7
TGCAGCGTTGATGGGGTGGCGGGAGCCGCCTCCTACGAGCAGTACTTC
CSVDGVAGAASYEQYF
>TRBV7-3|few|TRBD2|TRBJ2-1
TGTGCCAGCAGCTCCGTGGCGGGGGACCATAATGAGCAGTTCTTC
CASSSVAGDHNEQFF
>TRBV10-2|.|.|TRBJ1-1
TGCGACAGCATTGAGGACACCCTTGACACTGAAGCTTTCTTT
CDSIEDTLDTEAFF
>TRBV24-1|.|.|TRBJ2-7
TGTGCCACCAGTGATTTAAAGAGTTACGAGCAGTACTTC
CATSDLKSYEQYF